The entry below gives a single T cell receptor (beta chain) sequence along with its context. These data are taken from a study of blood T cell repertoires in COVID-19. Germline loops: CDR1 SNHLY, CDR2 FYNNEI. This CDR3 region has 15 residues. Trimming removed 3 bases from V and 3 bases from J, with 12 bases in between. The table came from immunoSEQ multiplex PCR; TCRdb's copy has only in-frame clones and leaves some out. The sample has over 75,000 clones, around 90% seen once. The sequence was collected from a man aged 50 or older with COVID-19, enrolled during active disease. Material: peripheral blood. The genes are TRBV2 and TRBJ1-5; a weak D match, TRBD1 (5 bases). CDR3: CASSDREGFNQPQHF. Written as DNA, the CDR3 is TGTGCCAGCAGTGACAGGGAAGGATTCAATCAGCCCCAGCATTTT.